This is a list of T cell receptor beta chains from one sample in a study of cytomegalovirus exposure and HLA in healthy donors. Sequenced by immunoSEQ multiplex PCR; TCRdb stores in-frame clones only, minus some. This table has around 200,000 clones, over 70% appearing once. Specimen: PBMCs. The receptors derive from a woman aged 18-29 years in good health and CMV-seronegative. CDR3s include the opening cysteine and the closing phenylalanine or tryptophan. A D gene is named only where the DNA matches it firmly. Only some rows state a clone size, as once, few, many or a class for expanded clones.

length,D,V,J,size,DNA,CDR3
15,NA,TRBV27,TRBJ1-1,NA,TGTGCCAGCAGTTACACAGGTTACCCCACACTTGAAGCTTTCTTT,CASSYTGYPTLEAFF
20,TRBD2,TRBV9,TRBJ2-3,NA,TGTGCCAGCAGCTCCCGGCCTGGGACTAGCGTTCGATATTCCACAGATACGCAGTATTTT,CASSSRPGTSVRYSTDTQYF
14,TRBD2,TRBV27,TRBJ2-3,NA,TGTGCCAGCACCGGACTAGCGGGGACAGATACGCAGTATTTT,CASTGLAGTDTQYF
15,TRBD1,TRBV27,TRBJ2-1,NA,TGTGCCAGCAGTTCCGGGACAGCGAGCTACAATGAGCAGTTCTTC,CASSSGTASYNEQFF
12,NA,TRBV30,TRBJ2-3,NA,TGTGCCTGGAGTGTACGGGCAGATACGCAGTATTTT,CAWSVRADTQYF
16,NA,TRBV6-5,TRBJ2-4,NA,TGTGCCAGCAGTTACTCGGGGCGGATAGCCAAAAACATTCAGTACTTC,CASSYSGRIAKNIQYF
14,NA,TRBV19,TRBJ2-7,NA,TGTGCCAGTAGTATCAAATCGACTTCGCACGAGCAGTACTTC,CASSIKSTSHEQYF
12,NA,TRBV9,TRBJ2-3,NA,TGTGCCAGCAGCCCAAGCACAGATACGCAGTATTTT,CASSPSTDTQYF
13,NA,TRBV6-5,TRBJ2-5,NA,TGTGCCAGCAGCCCCGACTCGCAAGAGACCCAGTACTTC,CASSPDSQETQYF
13,NA,TRBV7-9,TRBJ2-2,once,TGTGCCAGCATAACTAGAAGCACCGGGGAGCTGTTTTTT,CASITRSTGELFF
13,NA,TRBV2,TRBJ1-4,NA,TGTGCCAGCCGACGAGGATCTCGGGAAAAACTGTTTTTT,CASRRGSREKLFF
13,TRBD2,TRBV29-1,TRBJ2-1,NA,TGCAGCACCCCCGGGGGGGCGGAAAATGAGCAGTTCTTC,CSTPGGAENEQFF
17,TRBD2,TRBV5-4,TRBJ2-5,NA,TGTGCCAGCAGCCCCCCGCCGACTAGCGGGGGTTCGGAGACCCAGTACTTC,CASSPPPTSGGSETQYF
13,TRBD1,TRBV6-5,TRBJ2-1,few,TGTGCCAGCAGGGCGGACAGGGCGGCCGAGCAGTTCTTC,CASRADRAAEQFF
16,TRBD2,TRBV7-3,TRBJ2-7,NA,TGTGCCAGCAGCCCCAGTGGCGGGGGGAACAGCTACGAGCAGTACTTC,CASSPSGGGNSYEQYF
12,NA,TRBV25-1,TRBJ1-2,NA,TGTGCCAGCAGTGAGTCCCTCTATGGCTACACCTTC,CASSESLYGYTF
14,NA,TRBV19,TRBJ2-7,NA,TGTGCCAGTAGTCAATCGTACAGCTCCTACGAGCAGTACTTC,CASSQSYSSYEQYF
16,TRBD2,TRBV7-9,TRBJ2-1,NA,TGTGCCAGCAGCTTAGATTTAGCGGGAGATTTCAATGAGCAGTTCTTC,CASSLDLAGDFNEQFF
16,TRBD2,TRBV9,TRBJ2-1,once,TGTGCCAGCAGCGTAGGAAATCTAGCGGGAATGGGAGAGCAGTTCTTC,CASSVGNLAGMGEQFF
16,TRBD1,TRBV6-5,TRBJ2-3,NA,TGTGCCAGCAGTTACTCTGGGACAGGGGGTAAAGATACGCAGTATTTT,CASSYSGTGGKDTQYF
15,NA,TRBV4-1,TRBJ1-1,NA,TGCGCCAGCAGCCAAGTGATATCGGGGAACACTGAAGCTTTCTTT,CASSQVISGNTEAFF
14,NA,TRBV5-6,TRBJ2-7,NA,TGTGCCAGCAGGGCGGGGTGGGGGGCCTACGAGCAGTACTTC,CASRAGWGAYEQYF
15,TRBD1,TRBV28,TRBJ1-1,NA,TGTGCCAGCGAGTTTCGACAGGGGGCGAGCACTGAAGCTTTCTTT,CASEFRQGASTEAFF
13,NA,TRBV25-1,TRBJ1-6,NA,TGTGCCAGCAGTCGGGGCGGGAATTCATCCCTCCACTTT,CASSRGGNSSLHF
14,NA,TRBV28,TRBJ2-5,NA,TGTGCCAGCACCCCCCATTTAAGCAAAGAGACCCAGTACTTC,CASTPHLSKETQYF
14,NA,TRBV2,TRBJ2-1,once,TGTGCCAGCAGTGACAGGGGATCCTACAATGAGCAGTTCTTC,CASSDRGSYNEQFF
18,TRBD2,TRBV27,TRBJ2-2,NA,TGTGCCAGCAGTCCGGGACTAGCGGGAGGGCCGGGCACCGGGGAGCTGTTTTTT,CASSPGLAGGPGTGELFF
19,NA,TRBV28,TRBJ1-2,once,TGTGCCAGCAGTTTTTATTTGAATCCAGGGTGGTTTCCGATCTATGGCTACACCTTC,CASSFYLNPGWFPIYGYTF
13,NA,TRBV10-1,TRBJ2-3,NA,TGCGCCAGCAGTGAGTCCAGCAGGGATACGCAGTATTTT,CASSESSRDTQYF
13,NA,TRBV29-1,TRBJ2-1,NA,TGCAGCTTAATGGACTCCTTCTACAATGAGCAGTTCTTC,CSLMDSFYNEQFF
9,NA,TRBV6-4,TRBJ1-2,NA,TGCGGAGCACCCTATGGCTACACCTTC,CGAPYGYTF
15,NA,TRBV4-1,TRBJ1-3,NA,TGCGCCAGCAGCCAAGATTGGGGGGCTGGAAACACCATATATTTT,CASSQDWGAGNTIYF
13,NA,TRBV6-5,TRBJ1-2,NA,TGTGCCAGCAGGGGTGGACAGTCCTATGGCTACACCTTC,CASRGGQSYGYTF
15,NA,TRBV7-6,TRBJ1-4,once,TGTGCCAGCAGCTTAGTAGGGGCAACTAATGAAAAACTGTTTTTT,CASSLVGATNEKLFF
13,NA,TRBV15,TRBJ1-1,NA,TGTGCCACCAGCAGAGAAGCGGGGACTGAAGCTTTCTTT,CATSREAGTEAFF
13,TRBD1,TRBV7-9,TRBJ2-7,NA,TGTGCCAGCAGCCCTGGACAGGGTCGCGAGCAGTACTTC,CASSPGQGREQYF
16,TRBD2,TRBV7-6,TRBJ2-5,NA,TGTGCCAGCAGCTTATTAGCGGGGACTAGCGGGGGGCCCCAGTACTTC,CASSLLAGTSGGPQYF
15,TRBD1,TRBV4-2,TRBJ2-7,NA,TGTGCCAGCAGCCACGCCGGGACAGGGTTCTACGAGCAGTACTTC,CASSHAGTGFYEQYF
14,NA,TRBV5-6,TRBJ2-2,NA,TGTGCCAGCAGCTTGGGACTGATCACCGGGGAGCTGTTTTTT,CASSLGLITGELFF
16,TRBD2,TRBV27,TRBJ2-1,NA,TGTGCCAGCAGGGGGGGGTTATCGAGCTCCTACAATGAGCAGTTCTTC,CASRGGLSSSYNEQFF
14,TRBD2,TRBV5-1,TRBJ2-7,NA,TGCGCCAGCAGCTTGGCCGCGGGAGGATACGAGCAGTACTTC,CASSLAAGGYEQYF
17,TRBD2,TRBV5-1,TRBJ2-3,NA,TGCGCCAGCAGCTCCTGGACTAGCGGGAGTAGGGCAGATACGCAGTATTTT,CASSSWTSGSRADTQYF
15,TRBD2,TRBV5-4,TRBJ2-7,NA,TGTGCCAGCAGCTTGGATGGCGGGAGCTCCTACGAGCAGTACTTC,CASSLDGGSSYEQYF
14,NA,TRBV27,TRBJ1-1,NA,TGTGCCAGCAGTTTAGTAGGAGTGAACACTGAAGCTTTCTTT,CASSLVGVNTEAFF
17,TRBD2,TRBV7-2,TRBJ2-1,NA,TGTGCCAGCAGCTTAATGGGACCTGGCGGGGGGAGCAATGAGCAGTTCTTC,CASSLMGPGGGSNEQFF
15,TRBD2,TRBV7-8,TRBJ2-7,NA,TGTGCCAGCAGCTTTACGGGGGGGCTATCCTACGAGCAGTACTTC,CASSFTGGLSYEQYF
18,TRBD2,TRBV7-2,TRBJ2-5,NA,TGTGCCAGCAGCGGAGGGACTAGCGGGATGACGAGCCAAGAGACCCAGTACTTC,CASSGGTSGMTSQETQYF
15,TRBD2,TRBV9,TRBJ2-7,NA,TGTGCCAGCAGCGCGGCCGGGGGGACCACCTACGAGCAGTACTTC,CASSAAGGTTYEQYF
13,TRBD1,TRBV14,TRBJ1-4,few,TGTGCCAGCACCAGGGGGCTTAATGAAAAACTGTTTTTT,CASTRGLNEKLFF
18,TRBD1,TRBV5-1,TRBJ2-3,NA,TGCGCCAGCAGCCCAGGACAGGGCCTCAGATACGGCACAGATACGCAGTATTTT,CASSPGQGLRYGTDTQYF
15,NA,TRBV7-9,TRBJ1-1,NA,TGTGCCAGCAGCGCTCCAGGCTTTGGGAACACTGAAGCTTTCTTT,CASSAPGFGNTEAFF
13,NA,TRBV13,TRBJ2-7,few,TGTGCCAGCGGGTGGAAAGGGGATACCGAGCAGTACTTC,CASGWKGDTEQYF
12,TRBD1,TRBV29-1,TRBJ1-2,NA,TGCAGCGTCTATACAGGGGCGCAGGGCTACACCTTC,CSVYTGAQGYTF
18,TRBD2,TRBV28,TRBJ2-2,NA,TGTGCCAGCAGTTTACTCGGCGGGGGGGAAACCACCTCCGGGGAGCTGTTTTTT,CASSLLGGGETTSGELFF
15,TRBD1,TRBV28,TRBJ1-4,NA,TGTGCCAGCAGAACACAGGGGGCACTCAATGAAAAACTGTTTTTT,CASRTQGALNEKLFF
13,TRBD2,TRBV28,TRBJ2-7,once,TGTGCCAGCAGTTTTGGGGGGGTCAACGAGCAGTACTTC,CASSFGGVNEQYF
12,TRBD1,TRBV6-5,TRBJ1-1,NA,TGTGCCATCCGACAGGGGAACACTGAAGCTTTCTTT,CAIRQGNTEAFF